The clone carrying this T cell receptor (beta chain) was seen just once. This record comes from a study of OX40 agonist ivuxolimab in advanced cancers. Sequenced by immunoSEQ multiplex PCR; TCRdb stores in-frame clones only, minus some. This sample has 70,000 to 95,000 clones; 87% occur once, and the top ten carry 0.45% to 0.7%. The sample in question was CD4+ or CD8+ T cells sorted from blood, obtained in a trial of the OX40 agonist ivuxolimab. The clonotype comes from an adult with an advanced solid tumor such as melanoma, head and neck, liver or kidney cancer.

CDR3 protein: CASSLVFSGRSSYEQYF. The CDR3 DNA sequence: TGCGCCAGCAGCTTGGTTTTTAGCGGGAGATCGTCCTACGAGCAGTACTTC. This chain joins TRBV5-1 and TRBJ2-7; 9 nucleotides agree with TRBD2. Germline CDR1 SGHRS, CDR2 YFSETQ. The CDR3 is 17 amino acids. V lost 0 bases, J lost 1 base, and 8 bases stayed unmatched.